Below are 17 T cell receptor beta chains sequenced from a single sample in a study of blood T cells in healthy people across ages. Together with a sample-barcoded 5' primer, a J-beta primer mix was included in a second PCR lasting about 6 to 12 cycles. TCRdb used MiXCR to reprocess the 5' RACE reads, holding one entry per CDR3 protein. The sample has just over 1 million distinct CDR3 sequences, 35% to 50% seen once. Sequences were obtained from blood. These receptors all come from a woman aged 55-69 years in good health.

A few counts support this clonotype. This rearrangement joins TRBV11-2 to TRBJ2-7; 8 nucleotides agree with TRBD2. CDR1 and CDR2 from the germline V gene are SGHAT and FQNNGV. The V and J ends lost 5 bases and 6 bases, in that order; junction bases with no gene match: 9. CDR3 length: 14 residues. CDR3 nucleotide sequence: TGTGCCAGCAGCGAGAGCGGGAGAATGACCGAGCAGTACTTC. Translated, it gives CASSESGRMTEQYF.

This clonotype was detected a few times. The chain joins TRBV5-5 to TRBJ2-5; D uncertain. From germline, CDR1 is SGHKS and CDR2 YYEKEE (reference sequence). Trimming stripped 2 bases from V and 11 bases from J, with 16 bases between. This CDR3 contains 13 residues. CDR3 region: CASSFNVDLEQYF. CDR3 nucleotides: TGTGCCAGCAGCTTTAATGTGGATTTGGAGCAGTACTTC.

The V and J genes are TRBV29-1 and TRBJ1-1; D is unclear. V lost 2 bases and J lost 3, with 10 bases in between. Germline CDR1 and CDR2: SQVTM and ANQGSEA. CDR3 length: 13 residues. The CDR3 bases are TGCAGCGTTGAATATACAACAGACACTGAAGCTTTCTTT. As protein: CSVEYTTDTEAFF.

This clonotype has just a few counts. The V call is TRBV2, the J call TRBJ2-3; D may be TRBD1 (5 bases). The CDR3 runs 15 residues. Trimming pared 6 bases from V and 5 bases from J, leaving 18 bases between. Per germline, CDR1 SNHLY and CDR2 FYNNEI. CDR3 loop: CASSPDRPPGDTQYF. Written as DNA, the CDR3 is TGTGCCAGCAGCCCCGACAGACCCCCGGGAGATACGCAGTATTTT.

The chain combines TRBV7-2 with TRBJ2-7; D is unclear. This CDR3 contains 13 residues. Germline values: CDR1 SGHTA, CDR2 FQGNSA. With 5 bases removed from V and 3 bases from J, the gap between germline ends came to 11 bases. The CDR3 loop reads CASSLTERYEQYF. The DNA of the CDR3 is TGTGCCAGCAGCCTGACCGAGCGCTACGAGCAGTACTTC. Filled out from reference TRBV7-2 and TRBJ2-7, the complete variable domain reads GAGVSQSPSNKVTEKGKDVELRCDPISGHTALYWYRQSLGQGLEFLIYFQGNSAPDKSGLPSDRFSAERTGGSVSTLTIQRTQQEDSAVYLCASSLTERYEQYFGPGTRLTVT.

In the case of this clonotype: Mismatch with germline at one junction end may stem from a read error. The V and J genes are TRBV7-3 and TRBJ2-6; TRBD1 might be the D (6 bases). The V gene's germline CDR1 is SGHTA and CDR2 FQGTGA. This CDR3 has 18 residues. The CDR3 nucleotides are TGTGCCAGCAGCTTTCCCGGGCAGCCCATGGCAGGGGCCAACGTCCAGACTTTC. It encodes CASSFPGQPMAGANVQTF.

The V call is TRBV29-1, the J call TRBJ1-2; 7 bases are shared with TRBD1. Germline CDR1 and CDR2: SQVTM and ANQGSEA. This CDR3 has 14 amino acids. The V gene end was trimmed by 2 bases and the J gene end by 7 bases; junction bases not matched to a gene: 10. For the CDR3, the DNA is TGCAGCGTTGAAAAGGTTGGGACAGTTTGTGGCTACACCTTC. This codes for CSVEKVGTVCGYTF.

The chain has TRBV27 and TRBJ2-3; D gene unclear. Germline CDR1 MNHEY, CDR2 SMNVEV (reference sequence). This CDR3 is built from 14 residues. Trimming cost V 0 bases and J 3 bases, with 7 bases left between them. The CDR3 protein is CASSLSGWTDTQYF. The CDR3 region has the DNA TGTGCCAGCAGTTTATCAGGGTGGACAGATACGCAGTATTTT.

The rearrangement joins TRBV4-2 to TRBJ2-7; D might be TRBD2 (5 bases). The germline CDR1 and CDR2 sequences are LGHNA and YNFKEQ. This CDR3 has 16 amino acids. Trimming left V 0 bases short and J 5 bases short, with 17 bases between. For the CDR3, the DNA is TGTGCCAGCAGCCAAGATCATCGGGGAACACACCACGAGCAGTACTTC. Amino acid sequence: CASSQDHRGTHHEQYF.

This clonotype was observed at least ten times. The chain joins TRBV4-1 to TRBJ2-4; D might be TRBD2 (6 bases). The CDR3 spans 15 residues. Deletions cut 3 bases from V and 0 bases from J, with 9 bases between. Germline V lookup: CDR1 MGHRA, CDR2 YSYEKL. The CDR3, as DNA: TGCGCCAGCAGCCACCCGGGACTAGCCAAAAACATTCAGTACTTC. Its translation: CASSHPGLAKNIQYF.

The chain couples TRBV15 to TRBJ2-5; weak D call: TRBD2 (6 bases). V dropped 0 bases and J dropped 5 bases, with 10 bases sitting between them. This CDR3 contains 14 residues. Germline assignment: CDR1 LNHNV and CDR2 YYDKDF (reference sequence). The CDR3 sequence: CATSRDIGRETQYF. The DNA of the CDR3 is TGTGCCACCAGCAGAGATATAGGGAGGGAGACCCAGTACTTC. Based on the CDR3 plus reference TRBV15 and TRBJ2-5, the full variable domain is DAMVIQNPRYQVTQFGKPVTLSCSQTLNHNVMYWYQQKSSQAPKLLFHYYDKDFNNEADTPDNFQSRRPNTSFCFLDIRSPGLGDTAMYLCATSRDIGRETQYFGPGTRLLVL.

The chain has TRBV4-2 and TRBJ2-7; TRBD2 is a possible D gene (5 bases). Between the trimmed V and J ends, which lost 6 bases and 4 bases, there was a span of 19 bases. The CDR3 totals 15 residues. The germline gives CDR1 LGHNA, CDR2 YNFKEQ. CDR3: CASSSVRSGFYEQYF. CDR3 DNA: TGTGCCAGCAGTTCGGTGCGTTCGGGGTTTTACGAGCAGTACTTC.

The CDR3: CSVRRGGNEQFF. The CDR3 DNA is TGCAGCGTGAGGAGAGGGGGCAATGAGCAGTTCTTC. The chain employs TRBV29-1 and TRBJ2-1, with D perhaps matching TRBD1 (6 bases). Germline-derived CDR1 and CDR2 are SQVTM and ANQGSEA. The CDR3 sequence is 12 residues long. V was cut by 6 bases and J by 6 bases, with 12 bases left in between.

CDR3 amino acids: CASSLLLAGVTSTDTQYF. CDR3 sequence (DNA): TGTGCCAGCAGCTTGTTGCTAGCGGGAGTCACTAGCACAGATACGCAGTATTTT. This chain connects TRBV5-5 to TRBJ2-3, with 10 positions matching TRBD2. CDR3 length equals 18 residues. J gave up 0 bases and V 1 base, and 8 bases lay outside the gene matches. CDR1 and CDR2 (germline): SGHKS, YYEKEE (reference sequence).

The rearrangement joins TRBV29-1 to TRBJ2-1; 9 bases map to TRBD2. The germline V gene has CDR1 SQVTM and CDR2 ANQGSEA. The junction had 7 bases not matched to a gene; V was cut back by 1 base and J by 0 bases. This CDR3 spans 17 amino acids. CDR3 sequence: CSVEGRDSGSSYNEQFF. The CDR3 DNA is TGCAGCGTTGAAGGAAGAGATAGCGGGAGCTCCTACAATGAGCAGTTCTTC.

Only a few counts were recorded for this clonotype. The genes are TRBV20-1 and TRBJ2-3, with TRBD2 identical over 8 bases. J gave up 4 bases and V 6 bases, and 15 bases lay outside the gene matches. The CDR3 consists of 16 residues. Per germline, CDR1 DFQATT and CDR2 SNEGSKA (reference sequence). The CDR3 is CSAGGLSGEGPDTQYF. The CDR3 DNA reads TGCAGTGCGGGGGGTCTTAGCGGGGAGGGTCCAGATACGCAGTATTTT.

The CDR3: CASSEFGRGGSQPQHF. The CDR3 DNA sequence: TGTGCCAGCAGTGAATTTGGCAGGGGCGGGAGTCAGCCCCAGCATTTT. The gene calls are TRBV2 and TRBJ1-5; possibly TRBD1 for D (6 bases). Germline loops: CDR1 SNHLY, CDR2 FYNNEI. V was trimmed by 2 bases and J by 6 bases, leaving 17 bases between them. The CDR3 runs to 16 residues.